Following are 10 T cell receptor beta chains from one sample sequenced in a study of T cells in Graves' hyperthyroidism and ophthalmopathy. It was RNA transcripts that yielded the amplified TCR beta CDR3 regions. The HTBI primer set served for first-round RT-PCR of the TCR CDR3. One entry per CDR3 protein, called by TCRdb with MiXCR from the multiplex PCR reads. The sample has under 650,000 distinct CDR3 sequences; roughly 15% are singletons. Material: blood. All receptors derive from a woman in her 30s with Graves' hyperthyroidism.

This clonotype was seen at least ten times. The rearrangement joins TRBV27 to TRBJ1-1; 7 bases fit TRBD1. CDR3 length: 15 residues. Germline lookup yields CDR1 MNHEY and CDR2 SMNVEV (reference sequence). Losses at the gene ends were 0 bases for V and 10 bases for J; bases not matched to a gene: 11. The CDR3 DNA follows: TGTGCCAGCAGTTTATCGGGACAGACGTCCCCCCGAGCTTTCTTT. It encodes CASSLSGQTSPRAFF.

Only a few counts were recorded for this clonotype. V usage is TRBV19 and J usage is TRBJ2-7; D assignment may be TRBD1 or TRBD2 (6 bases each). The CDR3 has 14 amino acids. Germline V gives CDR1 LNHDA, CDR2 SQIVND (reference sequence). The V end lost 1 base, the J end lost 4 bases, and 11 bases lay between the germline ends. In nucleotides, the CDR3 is TGTGCCAGTAGTATAGGGGGGGCGCAGTACGAGCAGTACTTC. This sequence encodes CASSIGGAQYEQYF.

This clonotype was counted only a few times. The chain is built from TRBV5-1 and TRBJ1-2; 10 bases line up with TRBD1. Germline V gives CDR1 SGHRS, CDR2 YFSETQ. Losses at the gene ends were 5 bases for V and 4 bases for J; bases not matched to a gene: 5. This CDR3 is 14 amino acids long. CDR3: CASRSGTGVYGYTF. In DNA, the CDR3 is TGCGCCAGCAGATCCGGGACAGGGGTCTATGGCTACACCTTC.

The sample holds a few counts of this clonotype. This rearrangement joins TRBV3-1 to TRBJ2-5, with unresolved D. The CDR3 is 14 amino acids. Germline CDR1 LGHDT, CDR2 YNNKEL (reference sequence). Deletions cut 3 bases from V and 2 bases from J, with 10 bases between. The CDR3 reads CASSHVRSQETQYF. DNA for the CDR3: TGTGCCAGCAGCCATGTCAGGAGTCAAGAGACCCAGTACTTC.

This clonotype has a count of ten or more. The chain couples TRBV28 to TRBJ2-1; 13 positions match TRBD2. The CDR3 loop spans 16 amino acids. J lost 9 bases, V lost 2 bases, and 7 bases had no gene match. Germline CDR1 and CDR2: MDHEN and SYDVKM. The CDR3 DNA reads TGTGCCAGCAGTTTAGTACTAGCGGGAGGGCCTGGTGAGCAGTTCTTC. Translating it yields CASSLVLAGGPGEQFF.

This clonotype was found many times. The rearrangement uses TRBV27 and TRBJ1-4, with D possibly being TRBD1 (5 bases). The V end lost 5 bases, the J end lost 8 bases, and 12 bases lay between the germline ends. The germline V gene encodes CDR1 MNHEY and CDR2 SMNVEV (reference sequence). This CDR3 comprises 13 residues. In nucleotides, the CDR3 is TGTGCCAGCAGTCCAGATTCAGGGGAAAAACTGTTTTTT. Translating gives CASSPDSGEKLFF.

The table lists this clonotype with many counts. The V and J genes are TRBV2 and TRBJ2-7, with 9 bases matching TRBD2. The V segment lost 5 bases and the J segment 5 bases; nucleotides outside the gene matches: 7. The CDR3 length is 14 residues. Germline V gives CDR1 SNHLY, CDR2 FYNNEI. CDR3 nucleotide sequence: TGTGCCAGCAGTTACGGGACTAGCAGCGACGAGCAGTACTTC. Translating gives CASSYGTSSDEQYF.

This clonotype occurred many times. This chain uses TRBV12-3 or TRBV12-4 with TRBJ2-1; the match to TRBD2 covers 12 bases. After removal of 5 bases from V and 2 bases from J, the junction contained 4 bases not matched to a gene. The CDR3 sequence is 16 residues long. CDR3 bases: TGTGCCAGCAGTCCACGGACTAGCGGGACCTACAATGAGCAGTTCTTC. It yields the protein CASSPRTSGTYNEQFF.

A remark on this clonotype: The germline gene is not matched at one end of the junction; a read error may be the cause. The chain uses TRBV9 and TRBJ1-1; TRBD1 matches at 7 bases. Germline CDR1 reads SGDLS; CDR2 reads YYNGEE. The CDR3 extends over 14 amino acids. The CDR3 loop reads CANSVTGRGTEAFF. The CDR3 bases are TGTGCCAACAGCGTGACAGGGAGAGGCACTGAAGCTTTCTTT. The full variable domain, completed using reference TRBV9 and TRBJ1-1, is DSGVTQTPKHLITATGQRVTLRCSPRSGDLSVYWYQQSLDQGLQFLIQYYNGEERAKGNILERFSAQQFPDLHSELNLSSLELGDSALYFCANSVTGRGTEAFFGQGTRLTVV.

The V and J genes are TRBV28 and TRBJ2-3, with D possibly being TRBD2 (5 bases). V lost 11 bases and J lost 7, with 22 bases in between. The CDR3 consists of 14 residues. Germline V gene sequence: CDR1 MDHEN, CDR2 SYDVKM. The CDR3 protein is CAPLGVETTHTQYF. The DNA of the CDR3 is TGTGCCCCCCTCGGGGTGGAGACGACACATACGCAGTATTTT. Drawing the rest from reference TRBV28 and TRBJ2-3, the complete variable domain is DVKVTQSSRYLVKRTGEKVFLECVQDMDHENMFWYRQDPGLGLRLIYFSYDVKMKEKGDIPEGYSVSREKKERFSLILESASTNQTSMYLCAPLGVETTHTQYFGPGTRLTVL.